This note documents a single TCR beta chain sequence. The sample originates from a study of blood T cell repertoires in COVID-19. About the study: The United States, Italy and Spain supplied acute and convalescent COVID-19 samples. The cDNA or gDNA used as material had been derived from T cells, B-cell-depleted T cells, or PBMCs.

TCRdb's copy holds only in-frame clones and misses some; the assay was immunoSEQ multiplex PCR. The sample includes 200,000 or so clones, about 88% of them seen just once. The V gene's germline CDR1 is SGDLS and CDR2 YYNGEE. This CDR3 contains 15 residues. V was clipped by 4 bases and J by 5 bases, with 18 bases between them. The source of this sequence is a woman aged 35 to 49 who had recovered from COVID-19. The V and J genes are TRBV9 and TRBJ1-1; D is ambiguous. The sample was peripheral blood. The CDR3 is CASSRPDGALTEAFF. As DNA, the CDR3 is TGTGCCAGCAGCCGCCCTGACGGAGCATTGACTGAAGCTTTCTTT.